Below are 21 T cell receptor beta chains sequenced from a single sample in a study of identical twins. TCRdb recomputed calls from the 5' RACE reads with MiXCR, one row per CDR3 protein. Among roughly 470,000 distinct CDR3 sequences, 13% to 15% were seen once, and the ten largest hold approximately 1%. Another study also made use of these data, one on yellow fever vaccine responses in identical twins.

The sequencing sample was made of CD4+ T cells sorted from blood. The receptor source for this set is a woman between 18 and 29 years old in good health.

Ten or more counts support this clonotype. The V and J genes are TRBV20-1 and TRBJ1-4; maybe TRBD1 (6 bases). V shed 6 bases and J shed 8 bases, with 13 bases lying between them. CDR3 length equals 12 residues. Germline assignment: CDR1 DFQATT and CDR2 SNEGSKA (reference sequence). CDR3 coding DNA: TGCAGTGCCGAAGCAGGGGACGAAAAACTGTTTTTT. It codes for CSAEAGDEKLFF.

This chain connects TRBV24-1 to TRBJ2-7; a weak D match, TRBD1 (6 bases). Germline-derived CDR1 and CDR2 are KGHDR and SFDVKD. The CDR3 spans 15 residues. The ends were cut back, 3 bases at V and 0 bases at J, with 11 bases in the middle. In DNA, the CDR3 is TGTGCCACCAGTGATCCACAGGGTGTCTCCTACGAGCAGTACTTC. Amino acids: CATSDPQGVSYEQYF.

A few counts support this clonotype. The chain is built from TRBV24-1 and TRBJ2-2; D might be TRBD2 (5 bases). Germline loops: CDR1 KGHDR, CDR2 SFDVKD. The V gene lost 5 bases and the J gene lost 5 bases, with 17 bases spanning the gap. This CDR3 region has 16 residues. CDR3 in DNA: TGTGCCACCAGTGTCGCCAGGAGCGGTGGGACCGGGGAGCTGTTTTTT. This codes for CATSVARSGGTGELFF.

This clonotype has only a few counts. The V call is TRBV14, the J call TRBJ1-4; 7 bases map to TRBD1. The V gene's germline CDR1 is SGHDN and CDR2 FVKESK. J gave up 7 bases and V 4 bases, and 9 bases lay outside the gene matches. CDR3 size: 15 residues. CDR3: CASSRMTGFSEKLFF. The CDR3 DNA sequence: TGTGCCAGCAGCCGGATGACAGGGTTTAGTGAAAAACTGTTTTTT.

This clonotype appeared a few times. This chain connects TRBV20-1 to TRBJ2-5; 9 nucleotides match TRBD1. Germline CDR1 is DFQATT and CDR2 is SNEGSKA (reference sequence). The length of the CDR3 is 14 residues. The trim removed 4 bases at V and 5 bases at J, leaving 8 bases unmatched. The CDR3 sequence is CSATGTGSAETQYF. The CDR3 DNA follows: TGCAGTGCTACCGGGACAGGGTCCGCGGAGACCCAGTACTTC.

The V gene is TRBV20-1, the J gene TRBJ2-2; 7 bases are a match to TRBD2. There are 16 residues in the CDR3. Germline V gene lookup returns CDR1 DFQATT and CDR2 SNEGSKA (reference sequence). V shed 1 base and J 1 base; nucleotides not matched to a gene: 6. The DNA for the CDR3 is TGCAGTGCTAGAGCGCCTAGCGGCCTGAACACCGGGGAGCTGTTTTTT. It is translated as CSARAPSGLNTGELFF.

The rearrangement links TRBV10-3 to TRBJ2-3; 10 bases match TRBD2. V dropped 2 bases and J dropped 1; count of bases not matched to a gene: 6. CDR3 size: 17 residues. Germline CDR1 is ENHRY and CDR2 is SYGVKD. CDR3 protein: CAISEGRLAGGTDTQYF. The CDR3 bases are TGTGCCATCAGTGAGGGACGACTAGCGGGCGGCACAGATACGCAGTATTTT.

This clonotype turned up a few times. The rearrangement joins TRBV12-3 or TRBV12-4 to TRBJ2-3; 7 nucleotides align to TRBD2. The V segment lost 3 bases and the J segment 3 bases; nucleotides outside the gene matches: 6. This CDR3 contains 15 residues. The CDR3 is CASSFDGAGTDTQYF. As DNA, the CDR3 is TGTGCCAGCAGTTTCGACGGAGCGGGGACAGATACGCAGTATTTT.

In its sample, this clonotype was seen a few times. The chain recombines TRBV12-3 or TRBV12-4 with TRBJ1-2, with D unresolved. V lost 6 bases and J 1 base, leaving 9 bases between the germline ends. CDR3 length: 13 residues. DNA of the CDR3: TGTGCCAGCAGGGCCCGGGGTAACTATGGCTACACCTTC. As protein: CASRARGNYGYTF.

This clonotype has just a few counts. The chain links TRBV28 to TRBJ2-6; D not resolved. The germline V gene has CDR1 MDHEN and CDR2 SYDVKM. CDR3 length equals 17 residues. The V gene lost 5 bases and the J gene lost 1 base, with 15 bases spanning the gap. As DNA, the CDR3 is TGTGCCAGCAGTCCCCAGGCAGGTGAATCTGGGGCCAACGTCCTGACTTTC. Translation gives CASSPQAGESGANVLTF.

In its sample, this clonotype was seen a few times. This rearrangement joins TRBV7-2 to TRBJ2-3, with a weak D call TRBD2 (5 bases). The V and J ends lost 1 base and 3 bases respectively, with 11 bases between them. The germline V gene encodes CDR1 SGHTA and CDR2 FQGNSA. CDR3 length: 15 amino acids. The CDR3 bases are TGTGCCAGCAGCTTAGATGGGCGGGCTACAGATACGCAGTATTTT. Translation gives CASSLDGRATDTQYF.

The V gene is TRBV5-1, the J gene TRBJ2-1, with D possibly TRBD2 on 6 matching bases. The CDR3 runs to 15 residues. Deletions cut 1 base from V and 8 bases from J, with 16 bases between. CDR1 and CDR2 (germline): SGHRS, YFSETQ. Written as DNA, the CDR3 is TGCGCCAGCAGCTTGACTAGCCCGGGGGTACATGAGCAGTTCTTC. Its protein product is CASSLTSPGVHEQFF.

This chain links TRBV3-1 with TRBJ2-1, with 7 bases identical to TRBD2. After removal of 1 base from V and 2 bases from J, the junction contained 5 bases not matched to a gene. The CDR3 covers 16 residues. Germline CDR1 and CDR2: LGHDT and YNNKEL (reference sequence). The CDR3 DNA follows: TGTGCCAGCAGCCAAGGGAGTAGCGGGCCCTACAATGAGCAGTTCTTC. As protein: CASSQGSSGPYNEQFF.

This clonotype was detected ten times or more. The chain has TRBV12-3 or TRBV12-4 and TRBJ1-6; tentative D call: TRBD1 (6 bases). CDR3 length: 15 residues. V was trimmed by 4 bases and J by 6 bases, leaving 13 bases between them. The CDR3 protein is CASSSPGALNSPLHF. CDR3 DNA: TGTGCCAGCAGTTCTCCAGGGGCCCTTAATTCACCCCTCCACTTT.

The chain carries TRBV5-1 and TRBJ2-5; 11 nucleotides agree with TRBD1. Unmatched junction bases numbered 6, after V lost 5 bases and J lost 3 bases. CDR3 length: 15 residues. Germline loops: CDR1 SGHRS, CDR2 YFSETQ. The CDR3 nucleotides are TGCGCCAGCAGTGGCAGGGACAGGGGGGAAGAGACCCAGTACTTC. Amino acids: CASSGRDRGEETQYF.

This chain joins TRBV7-2 and TRBJ2-1; 10 bases match TRBD1. Germline V gene sequence: CDR1 SGHTA, CDR2 FQGNSA. This CDR3 comprises 16 residues. V dropped 0 bases and J dropped 8; count of bases not matched to a gene: 7. As DNA, the CDR3 is TGTGCCAGCAGCTTAGCGGGCGGACAGGGGGTCGATGAGCAGTTCTTC. This codes for CASSLAGGQGVDEQFF.

This clonotype appeared a few times. The chain links TRBV7-2 to TRBJ2-7; TRBD2 might be the D (6 bases). The CDR3 spans 15 residues. The V end lost 6 bases, the J end lost 2 bases, and 17 bases lay between the germline ends. Germline V gives CDR1 SGHTA, CDR2 FQGNSA. The CDR3 DNA sequence: TGTGCCAGCAGTAAAGGGGTAGCGGCCCCCTACGAGCAGTACTTC. As protein: CASSKGVAAPYEQYF.

This chain links TRBV7-3 with TRBJ2-1; TRBD2 aligns across 12 bases. V lost 11 bases, J lost 9 bases, and 23 bases stayed unmatched. The CDR3 covers 18 residues. In germline, CDR1 is SGHTA, CDR2 FQGTGA. CDR3 DNA sequence: TGTGCCTTCTGCTTAACCAGGGCTGGACTAGCGGGGAGGGTTGAGCAGTTCTTC. Its translation: CAFCLTRAGLAGRVEQFF.

This clonotype was picked up a small number of times. The chain has TRBV20-1 and TRBJ2-2; 8 bases map to TRBD1. The CDR3 has 16 residues. The V gene end was trimmed by 0 bases and the J gene end by 5 bases; junction bases not matched to a gene: 8. The V gene's germline CDR1 is DFQATT and CDR2 SNEGSKA (reference sequence). CDR3 loop: CSARDIQGAGTGELFF. DNA of the CDR3: TGCAGTGCTAGAGACATTCAGGGGGCTGGGACCGGGGAGCTGTTTTTT.

This clonotype has ten or more counts. The chain employs TRBV12-3 or TRBV12-4 and TRBJ2-7; maybe TRBD1 (6 bases). This CDR3 has 13 amino acids. Trimming took off 6 bases at V and 2 bases at J, with 11 bases between the two ends. Here the CDR3 DNA reads TGTGCCAGCAGCGCACAGGGAACCTACGAGCAGTACTTC. This encodes CASSAQGTYEQYF.

In this sample, this clonotype turned up many times. The chain recombines TRBV20-1 with TRBJ1-1; D gene unclear. The CDR3 has 13 residues. V dropped 4 bases and J dropped 1 base, with 10 bases sitting between them. CDR1 DFQATT and CDR2 SNEGSKA come from the germline V gene (reference sequence). CDR3 amino acids: CSATRNQNTEAFF. The CDR3 region has the DNA TGCAGTGCTACACGGAACCAGAACACTGAAGCTTTCTTT.